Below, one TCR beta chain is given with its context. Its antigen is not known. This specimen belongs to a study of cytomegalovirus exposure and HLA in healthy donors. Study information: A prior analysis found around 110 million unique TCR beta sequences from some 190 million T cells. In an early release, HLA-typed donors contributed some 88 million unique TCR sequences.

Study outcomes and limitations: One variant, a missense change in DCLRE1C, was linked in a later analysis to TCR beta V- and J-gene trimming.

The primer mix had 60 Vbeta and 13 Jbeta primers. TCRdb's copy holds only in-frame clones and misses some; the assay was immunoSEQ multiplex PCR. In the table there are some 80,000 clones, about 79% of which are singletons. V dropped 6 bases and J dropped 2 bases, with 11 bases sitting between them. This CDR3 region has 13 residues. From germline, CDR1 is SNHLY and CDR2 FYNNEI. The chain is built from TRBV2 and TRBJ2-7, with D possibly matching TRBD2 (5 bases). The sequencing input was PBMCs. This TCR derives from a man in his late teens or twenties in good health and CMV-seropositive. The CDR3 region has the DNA TGTGCCAGCAGCGTGGGAGTGACCTACGAGCAGTACTTC. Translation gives CASSVGVTYEQYF.